Shown below are 2 T cell receptor beta chains from a single sample sequenced in a study of T cells in women clearing cervical HPV infection. Repertoires were generated with immunoSEQ multiplex PCR, while TCRdb's copy carries only in-frame clones and drops some. The sample holds 20,000 to 30,000 clones. Material for sequencing was blood buffy coat. The receptor source for this set is a woman between 18 and 70 years old with a cervical HPV16 infection that either progressed to CIN3+ or cleared (not recorded which).

About this clone: The read ends 3 residues shy of where the CDR3 ends; the end is completed using the germline J gene. V usage is TRBV19 and J usage is TRBJ2-2; 8 bases map to TRBD1. This CDR3 has 13 residues. Germline V gives CDR1 LNHDA, CDR2 SQIVND (reference sequence). The DNA read from the CDR3 is TGTGCCAGTGATACAGGGGGAAATTCACCG. It encodes CASDTGGNSP. The full-length CDR3 reads as CASDTGGNSPLFF.

As to this clone: The germline gene is not matched at one end of the junction; a read error may be the cause. With the read ending 3 residues before the CDR3 end, the germline J gene is used to fill in that end. The chain uses TRBV2 and TRBJ2-3, with D perhaps matching TRBD2 (5 bases). The CDR3 is made up of 13 amino acids. The V gene's germline CDR1 is SNHLY and CDR2 FYNNEI. CDR3 in amino acids: CASLTDSAETQYF. The sequenced CDR3 bases are TGTGCTAGCCTAACGGACTCCGCAGAGACG.